This section outlines one TCR beta chain sequence together with its context. Its target is unknown. TCRdb independently ran MiXCR on the reads; one entry per CDR3 protein. The profile covers 600,000 to 700,000 distinct CDR3 sequences, with around a third appearing a single time and about 20% taken by the ten largest. This CDR3 has 13 residues. The germline CDR1 and CDR2 sequences are SGHVS and FQNEAQ. V was pared by 6 bases and J by 5 bases, with 4 bases of the junction left unmatched. This record comes from a study of T cell repertoires in cytomegalovirus infection. The source of this sequence is a human donor in good health (CMV status not recorded). Some clones in this sample may be carry-over from other donors' samples. Specimen: cultured PBMCs, collected from culture after CMV antigen stimulation. V gene TRBV7-8 combines with J gene TRBJ1-3, with 7 bases matching TRBD1. CDR3 coding DNA: TGTGCCAGCAGACCGGACAGGAGAAACACCATATATTTT. Amino acids: CASRPDRRNTIYF.